These 25 T cell receptor beta chains came from one sample sequenced in a study of neurological immune-mediated disorders. TCRdb reprocessed the 5' RACE reads with MiXCR, giving one entry per CDR3 protein. The sample carries approximately 100,000 distinct CDR3 sequences, roughly 3.5% recorded once. The sample consisted of PBMCs. These receptors came from a woman in her fifties or sixties with multiple sclerosis.

V is TRBV12-3 or TRBV12-4 and J is TRBJ1-2; 10 nucleotides agree with TRBD1. This CDR3 is built from 14 residues. V was pared by 7 bases and J by 2 bases, with 4 bases of the junction left unmatched. The CDR3, as DNA: TGTGCCAGCAAGGGGACAGGGGCGAACTATGGCTACACCTTC. Translation: CASKGTGANYGYTF.

This clonotype was seen ten or more times. The chain carries TRBV27 and TRBJ2-2; 8 nucleotides match TRBD2. The CDR3 spans 14 residues. Germline V gene lookup returns CDR1 MNHEY and CDR2 SMNVEV (reference sequence). J gave up 7 bases and V 5 bases, and 6 bases lay outside the gene matches. In nucleotides, the CDR3 is TGTGCCAGCAGTGCGGGGGGCCGTGGCGGGGAGCTGTTTTTT. Translation: CASSAGGRGGELFF.

This clonotype has a count of ten or more. This chain's CDR3 is CASTKGGLGGHEQFF. The CDR3 DNA is TGTGCCAGCACCAAGGGGGGACTAGGGGGCCATGAGCAGTTCTTC. The chain uses TRBV28 and TRBJ2-1, with D possibly being TRBD2 (8 bases). Trimming took 7 bases from V and 8 from J, leaving 21 bases between them. This CDR3 has 15 amino acids. Germline lookup yields CDR1 MDHEN and CDR2 SYDVKM.

At least ten counts were recorded for this clonotype. CDR3 coding DNA: TGTGCCAGCCAGAGGGGAGTCTCGAACACCGGGGAGCTGTTTTTT. Translation gives CASQRGVSNTGELFF. The chain uses TRBV12-3 or TRBV12-4 and TRBJ2-2; possibly TRBD1 or TRBD2 for D (5 bases each). V lost 8 bases, J lost 0 bases, and 13 bases lay in between. This CDR3 comprises 15 residues.

This clonotype was observed at least ten times. V and J are TRBV7-2 and TRBJ1-2; no clear D. Germline assignment: CDR1 SGHTA and CDR2 FQGNSA. Trimming took off 1 base at V and 8 bases at J, with 5 bases between the two ends. The CDR3 sequence is 11 residues long. The CDR3 region has the DNA TGTGCCAGCAGCTTAGTCGCGGGCTACACCTTC. It translates to CASSLVAGYTF.

This clonotype was observed many times. The rearrangement joins TRBV10-3 to TRBJ2-4; D call uncertain. V was pared by 2 bases and J by 5 bases, with 13 bases between. The CDR3 length is 15 residues. CDR1 is ENHRY, CDR2 SYGVKD, per germline. CDR3 residues: CAISEGWTTENIQYF. The DNA for the CDR3 is TGTGCCATCAGTGAGGGCTGGACGACGGAAAACATTCAGTACTTC.

This clonotype came up many times. This chain's CDR3 is CASSPWKETQYF. CDR3 DNA sequence: TGTGCCAGCAGTCCCTGGAAGGAGACGCAGTATTTT. The rearrangement uses TRBV6-2 or TRBV6-3 and TRBJ2-3; D is ambiguous. The CDR3 covers 12 residues. The germline V and J ends were trimmed by 5 bases and 9 bases, with 12 bases remaining between them. CDR1 and CDR2 from the germline V gene are MNHEY and SVGEGT.

This clonotype was counted many times. The chain employs TRBV12-3 or TRBV12-4 and TRBJ1-5, with a possible D match to TRBD1 (6 bases). Trimming shortened V by 6 bases and J by 2 bases, and 14 bases separated the two germline ends. The CDR3 has 15 amino acids. CDR3 residues: CASRNRVEGNQPQHF. CDR3 DNA sequence: TGTGCCAGCAGAAACAGGGTTGAGGGCAATCAGCCCCAGCATTTT.

The gene calls are TRBV4-3 and TRBJ1-6; D unclear. V gave up 1 base and J gave up 12 bases, with 13 bases separating them. The CDR3 is made up of 14 amino acids. The germline CDR1 and CDR2 sequences are LGHNA and YSLEER. The CDR3 sequence is CASSQGRSRVPLHF. The DNA for the CDR3 is TGCGCCAGCAGCCAAGGTCGTAGTCGGGTACCCCTCCACTTT.

This clonotype was picked up many times. The V call is TRBV6-2 or TRBV6-3, the J call TRBJ1-5; D gene uncertain. Germline V lookup: CDR1 MNHEY, CDR2 SVGEGT. V was cut by 0 bases and J by 7 bases, with 13 bases left in between. This CDR3 spans 15 amino acids. This chain's CDR3 is CASSYSSGEGQPQHF. For the CDR3, the DNA is TGTGCCAGCAGTTACTCTTCTGGGGAGGGCCAGCCCCAGCATTTT.

This clonotype occurred many times. V usage is TRBV12-3 or TRBV12-4 and J usage is TRBJ2-2; no clear D gene. This CDR3 region has 14 residues. Trimming pared 3 bases from V and 1 base from J, leaving 6 bases between. Here the CDR3 reads CASSFLVNTGELFF. Here the CDR3 DNA reads TGTGCCAGCAGTTTTTTAGTGAACACCGGGGAGCTGTTTTTT.

This rearrangement joins TRBV13 to TRBJ2-7, with D maybe TRBD1 (5 bases). Trimming left V 1 base short and J 4 bases short, with 17 bases between. CDR1 is PRHDT, CDR2 FYEKMQ, per germline (reference sequence). CDR3 length: 16 amino acids. The CDR3 sequence is CASSLDKRTKPYEQYF. The CDR3 DNA sequence: TGTGCCAGCAGCTTAGATAAAAGGACAAAACCTTACGAGCAGTACTTC.

The sample holds many counts of this clonotype. The chain employs TRBV29-1 and TRBJ1-4, with no clear D. Germline V gives CDR1 SQVTM, CDR2 ANQGSEA. Trimming cost V 1 base and J 4 bases, with 13 bases left between them. The CDR3 is made up of 15 amino acids. The CDR3 nucleotides are TGCAGCGTTGAAGTGGGCAGCCTCATTAATGAAAAACTGTTTTTT. This encodes CSVEVGSLINEKLFF.

This clonotype was found many times. The rearrangement joins TRBV2 to TRBJ2-7, with D perhaps TRBD1 (6 bases). The V end lost 6 bases, the J end lost 3 bases, and 15 bases lay between the germline ends. Per germline, CDR1 SNHLY and CDR2 FYNNEI. This CDR3 comprises 14 residues. The CDR3 DNA is TGTGCCAGCAGAGGACAGTCTATGGTCTACGAGCAGTACTTC. Its translation is CASRGQSMVYEQYF. The full variable domain, rest sourced from reference TRBV2 and TRBJ2-7, is EPEVTQTPSHQVTQMGQEVILRCVPISNHLYFYWYRQILGQKVEFLVSFYNNEISEKSEIFDDQFSVERPDGSNFTLKIRSTKLEDSAMYFCASRGQSMVYEQYFGPGTRLTVT.

This clonotype was seen ten or more times. This chain links TRBV5-1 with TRBJ2-2, with D possibly being TRBD1 (6 bases). This CDR3 is 15 amino acids long. V lost 2 bases to trimming and J lost 4 bases, with 12 bases between them. From germline, CDR1 is SGHRS and CDR2 YFSETQ. CDR3 sequence: CASSLAGVFTGELFF. Here the CDR3 DNA reads TGCGCCAGCAGCTTAGCAGGGGTTTTCACCGGGGAGCTGTTTTTT.

This clonotype was detected ten times or more. The rearrangement joins TRBV10-3 to TRBJ2-3; 12 nucleotides align to TRBD2. CDR1 is ENHRY and CDR2 is SYGVKD in the germline V gene. The CDR3 loop spans 16 amino acids. The V gene end was trimmed by 6 bases and the J gene end by 2 bases; junction bases not matched to a gene: 6. CDR3 sequence reads: CAIRKLAGGPTDTQYF. The CDR3 nucleotides read TGTGCCATCAGAAAACTAGCGGGGGGACCCACAGATACGCAGTATTTT.

This clonotype came up a few times. The chain couples TRBV6-6 to TRBJ1-2, with TRBD1 matching over 11 bases. The CDR3 runs to 18 residues. CDR1 is MNHNY, CDR2 SVGAGI, per germline (reference sequence). V lost 2 bases and J lost 5; bases outside the gene matches: 13. The CDR3 bases are TGTGCCAGCAGTTACAAACCAGGACAGGGGGCCGTTGGGTATGGCTACACCTTC. This codes for CASSYKPGQGAVGYGYTF.

This clonotype occurred many times. The chain recombines TRBV4-1 with TRBJ1-2; weak D call: TRBD1 (6 bases). The V and J ends lost 5 bases and 3 bases respectively, with 10 bases between them. Per the germline V gene, CDR1 is MGHRA and CDR2 is YSYEKL. The length of the CDR3 is 13 residues. CDR3 bases: TGCGCCAGCAGCGGGGGCGACCACTATGGCTACACCTTC. Translated: CASSGGDHYGYTF.

In its sample, this clonotype was seen many times. The rearrangement uses TRBV20-1 and TRBJ2-2, with TRBD1 matching 7 bases. Germline lookup yields CDR1 DFQATT and CDR2 SNEGSKA (reference sequence). The length of the CDR3 is 15 residues. V dropped 1 base and J dropped 2; count of bases not matched to a gene: 4. Written as DNA, the CDR3 is TGCAGTGCTAGAGCCGGGACAGACAACACCGGGGAGCTGTTTTTT. Its translation is CSARAGTDNTGELFF.

This clonotype was counted ten times or more. The rearrangement uses TRBV14 and TRBJ1-5; possibly TRBD1 for D (6 bases). The germline CDR1 and CDR2 sequences are SGHDN and FVKESK. V was shortened by 5 bases and J by 4 bases, with 12 bases between the two germline ends. CDR3 size: 14 residues. In DNA form, the CDR3 reads TGTGCCAGCAGCTCCGGGGACAAAAATCAGCCCCAGCATTTT. It encodes CASSSGDKNQPQHF.

Many counts were recorded for this clonotype. The CDR3 DNA sequence: TGTGCCACCAGTGGCGGGGGGGGTTCCCGATTCGCCGACCGGAATGAGCAGTTCTTC. Its protein is CATSGGGGSRFADRNEQFF. The J gene is TRBJ2-1, the V gene TRBV24-1; 9 bases align to TRBD2. The CDR3 has 19 residues. From germline, CDR1 is KGHDR and CDR2 SFDVKD. J gave up 7 bases and V 5 bases, and 20 bases lay outside the gene matches.

This clonotype was recorded at least ten times. The chain uses TRBV20-1 and TRBJ1-4; possibly TRBD1 for D (5 bases). Germline V lookup: CDR1 DFQATT, CDR2 SNEGSKA (reference sequence). The germline V and J ends were trimmed by 5 bases and 3 bases, with 13 bases remaining between them. This CDR3 has 14 amino acids. The CDR3 nucleotides are TGCAGTGCTCGGGACCCCCGGTCTAATGAAAAACTGTTTTTT. This sequence encodes CSARDPRSNEKLFF.

Many counts were recorded for this clonotype. J is TRBJ1-5 and V is TRBV21-1; the table names TRBD1, a call not compared with the DNA. TRBV21-1 is shown as a pseudogene. The CDR3 sequence is 17 residues long. Here the CDR3 DNA reads TGTGCCAGCAGCAAAGCGCAAAGGACAGGGGGCAATCAGCCCCAGCATTTT. It codes for CASSKAQRTGGNQPQHF.

This clonotype was detected a few times. This chain joins TRBV3-1 and TRBJ2-7, with no clear D. Germline CDR1 LGHDT, CDR2 YNNKEL (reference sequence). The V end lost 2 bases, the J end lost 0 bases, and 14 bases lay between the germline ends. The CDR3 is 16 amino acids. The CDR3 bases are TGTGCCAGCAGCCAACTGCCGTACCCCAGCTCCTACGAGCAGTACTTC. It encodes CASSQLPYPSSYEQYF.

This clonotype was recorded many times. V gene TRBV6-4 combines with J gene TRBJ2-3; TRBD1 aligns across 10 bases. This CDR3 is 14 amino acids long. J was trimmed by 6 bases and V by 3 bases; bases with no gene match: 3. Germline CDR1 MRHNA, CDR2 SNTAGT. DNA of the CDR3: TGTGCCAGCAGTGAGGGACAGGGGTACGATACGCAGTATTTT. Translated: CASSEGQGYDTQYF.